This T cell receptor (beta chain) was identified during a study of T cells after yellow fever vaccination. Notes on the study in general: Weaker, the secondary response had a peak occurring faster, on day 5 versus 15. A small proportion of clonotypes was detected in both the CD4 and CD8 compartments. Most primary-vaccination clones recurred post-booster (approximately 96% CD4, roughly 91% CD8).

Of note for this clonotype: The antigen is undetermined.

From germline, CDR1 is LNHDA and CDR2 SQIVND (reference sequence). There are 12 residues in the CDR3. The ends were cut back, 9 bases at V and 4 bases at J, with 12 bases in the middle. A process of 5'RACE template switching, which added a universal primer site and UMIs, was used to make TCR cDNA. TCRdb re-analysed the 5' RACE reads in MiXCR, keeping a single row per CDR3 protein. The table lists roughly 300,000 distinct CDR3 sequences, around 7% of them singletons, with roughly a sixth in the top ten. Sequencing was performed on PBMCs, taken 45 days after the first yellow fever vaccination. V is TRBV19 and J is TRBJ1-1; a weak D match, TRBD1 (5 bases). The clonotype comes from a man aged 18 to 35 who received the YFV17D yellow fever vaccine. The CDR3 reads CARLKGSTEAFF. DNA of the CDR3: TGTGCCAGGTTAAAGGGGAGCACTGAAGCTTTCTTT.